This entry lists 8 T cell receptor beta chains sequenced from one sample in a study of T cells after somatic rescue of genetic block. TCRdb's copy holds only in-frame clones and misses some; the assay was immunoSEQ multiplex PCR. The repertoire includes approximately 10,000 clones, 71% of them detected once, and roughly 12% sits in the top ten. The specimen was peripheral blood mononuclear cells (PBMCs). The source is a boy younger than 18.

This rearrangement joins TRBV27 to TRBJ1-2; a possible D gene is TRBD1 (5 bases). In germline, CDR1 is MNHEY, CDR2 SMNVEV (reference sequence). The CDR3 extends over 13 amino acids. Trimming left V 5 bases short and J 7 bases short, with 14 bases between. CDR3 sequence reads: CASSLREGGGYTF. CDR3 sequence (DNA): TGTGCCAGCAGTCTCAGGGAGGGCGGTGGCTACACCTTC.

The rearrangement links TRBV11-3 to TRBJ1-6; TRBD1 agrees at 7 bases. Germline lookup yields CDR1 SGHNT and CDR2 YENEEA. This CDR3 spans 17 amino acids. The V segment lost 0 bases and the J segment 6 bases; nucleotides outside the gene matches: 8. The CDR3, as DNA: TGTGCCAGCAGCTTAGAGATTTGGACAGGCGGTAATTCACCCCTCCACTTT. This gives the protein CASSLEIWTGGNSPLHF.

This chain uses TRBV28 with TRBJ2-7, with a weak D call TRBD1 (5 bases). CDR3 length: 15 residues. V was shortened by 5 bases and J by 0 bases, with 14 bases between the two germline ends. Germline V gene data show CDR1 as MDHEN and CDR2 as SYDVKM. The chain's CDR3 is CASSTRQPHSYEQYF. The CDR3 nucleotides read TGTGCCAGCAGTACACGACAGCCTCACTCCTACGAGCAGTACTTC.

The rearrangement uses TRBV7-4 and TRBJ2-7; D is undetermined. CDR3 length: 13 residues. V lost 4 bases and J lost 2, with 9 bases in between. CDR1 SGHVT and CDR2 SQSDAQ come from the germline V gene. CDR3 in DNA: TGTGCCAGCAGCTCGTGGACCCCCTACGAGCAGTACTTC. Protein product: CASSSWTPYEQYF.

The chain employs TRBV5-1 and TRBJ1-1; D may be TRBD1 (5 bases). Between the trimmed V and J ends, which lost 0 bases and 1 base, there was a span of 19 bases. CDR3 length: 18 amino acids. Per the germline V gene, CDR1 is SGHRS and CDR2 is YFSETQ. The CDR3 bases are TGCGCCAGCAGCTTGGCTACTCACTCAGGGTCGTCGAACACTGAAGCTTTCTTT. It codes for CASSLATHSGSSNTEAFF.

CDR3 DNA: TGTGCCAGCAGCCCGGAGGGGACTCCCTACCGATACGAGCAGTACTTC. Translation: CASSPEGTPYRYEQYF. The chain carries TRBV5-4 and TRBJ2-7; maybe TRBD2 (6 bases). The CDR3 length is 16 residues. V lost 4 bases, J lost 4 bases, and 21 bases lay in between. CDR1 is SGHNT, CDR2 YYREEE, per germline (reference sequence).

J is TRBJ2-7 and V is TRBV30; D unclear. Per the germline V gene, CDR1 is GTSNPN and CDR2 is SVGIG (reference sequence). Trimming stripped 1 base from V and 3 bases from J, with 7 bases between. The CDR3 runs 12 residues. The CDR3 region has the DNA TGTGCCTGGAGTGGACAACGCTACGAGCAGTACTTC. It is translated as CAWSGQRYEQYF.

V is TRBV27 and J is TRBJ1-2; 9 bases match TRBD1. This CDR3 spans 16 amino acids. Germline CDR1 reads MNHEY; CDR2 reads SMNVEV (reference sequence). J was trimmed by 5 bases and V by 6 bases; bases with no gene match: 13. This chain's CDR3 is CASSPQGAYGYYGYTF. For the CDR3, the DNA is TGTGCCAGCAGCCCACAGGGGGCTTATGGCTATTATGGCTACACCTTC.